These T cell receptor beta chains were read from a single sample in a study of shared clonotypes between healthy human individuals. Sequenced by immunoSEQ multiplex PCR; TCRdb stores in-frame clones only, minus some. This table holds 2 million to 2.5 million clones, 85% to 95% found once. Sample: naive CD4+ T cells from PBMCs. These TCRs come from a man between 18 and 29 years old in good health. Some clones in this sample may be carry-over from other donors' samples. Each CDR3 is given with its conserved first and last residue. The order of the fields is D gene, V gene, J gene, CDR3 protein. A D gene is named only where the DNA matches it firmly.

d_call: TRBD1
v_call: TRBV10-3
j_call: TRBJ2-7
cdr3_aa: CAISGRTGYEQYF

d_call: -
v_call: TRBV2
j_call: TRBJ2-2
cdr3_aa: CATGEAGELFF

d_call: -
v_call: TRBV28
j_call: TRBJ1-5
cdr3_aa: CASSPGSLSNQPQHF

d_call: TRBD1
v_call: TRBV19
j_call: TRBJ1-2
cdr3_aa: CASTDRGNYGYTF

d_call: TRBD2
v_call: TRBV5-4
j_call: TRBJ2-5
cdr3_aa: CAIELAGGPGTQYF

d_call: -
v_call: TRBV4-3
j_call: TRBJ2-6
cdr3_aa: CASSPGAVGANVLTF

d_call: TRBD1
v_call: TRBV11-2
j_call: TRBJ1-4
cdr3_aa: CASSLYTGENEKLFF

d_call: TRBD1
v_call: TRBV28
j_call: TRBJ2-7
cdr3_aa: CASRRDSRYEQYF

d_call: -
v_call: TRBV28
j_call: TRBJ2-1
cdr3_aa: CASSDRDFFYNEQFF

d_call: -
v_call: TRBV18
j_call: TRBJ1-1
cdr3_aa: CASSPSANTEAFF

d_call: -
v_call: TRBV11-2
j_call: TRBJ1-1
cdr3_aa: CASSLRRGAEAFF

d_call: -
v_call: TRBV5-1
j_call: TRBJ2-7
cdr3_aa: CASSLGDSSYEQYF

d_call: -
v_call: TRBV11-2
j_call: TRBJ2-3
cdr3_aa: CASSLESIETDTQYF

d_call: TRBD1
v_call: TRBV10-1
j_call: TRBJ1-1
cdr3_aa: CASSGGQGEAFF

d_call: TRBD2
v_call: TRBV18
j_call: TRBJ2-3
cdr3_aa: CASSPPSSGSYTQYF

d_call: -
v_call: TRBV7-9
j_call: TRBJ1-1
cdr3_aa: CASSRVAALEAFF

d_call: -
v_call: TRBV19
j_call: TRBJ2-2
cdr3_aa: CASSILYRDATGELFF

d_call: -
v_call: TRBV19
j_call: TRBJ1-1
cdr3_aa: CASSRDGRGTEAFF

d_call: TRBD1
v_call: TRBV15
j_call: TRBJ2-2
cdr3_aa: CATSSGTGGFSGELFF

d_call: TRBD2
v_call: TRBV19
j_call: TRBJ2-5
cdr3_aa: CASSKISGTRETQYF

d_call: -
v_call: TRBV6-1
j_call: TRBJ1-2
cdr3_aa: CASSVLIVRATQYGYTF

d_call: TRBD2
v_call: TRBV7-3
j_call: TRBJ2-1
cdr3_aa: CASSPQTGLAGNEQFF